This T cell receptor beta chain was captured in a study of blood T cell repertoires in COVID-19. Study-wide background: From T cells, B-cell-depleted T cells, or PBMCs came the material, which was cDNA or gDNA.

CDR3 size: 15 residues. V was shortened by 5 bases and J by 4 bases, with 17 bases between the two germline ends. CDR1 and CDR2 from the germline V gene are LNHDA and SQIVND (reference sequence). In the source study's methods: By means of reference gene primer amplification, nucleated cell counts were estimated. Method: immunoSEQ multiplex PCR; TCRdb's copy keeps in-frame clones and lacks some. The V and J calls and clone size come from that table; D and trimming were worked out from the DNA. The sample yields about 200,000 clones, around nine tenths seen once. The sequenced material came from peripheral blood. The chain recombines TRBV19 with TRBJ1-1, with a tentative D call TRBD1 (5 bases). The clonotype originates from a man aged 60 to 75 who had recovered from COVID-19. The CDR3 nucleotides read TGTGCCAGTAGTTTGGAAGGGCCCAGGGCCACTGAAGCTTTCTTT. Protein product: CASSLEGPRATEAFF.